These T cell receptor beta chains were read from a single sample in a study of blood T cells in healthy people across ages. Using its own MiXCR run on the 5' RACE reads, TCRdb lists one record per CDR3 protein. The profile shows fewer than 950,000 distinct CDR3 sequences, 40% to 65% of them singletons. Sequencing was done on a sample of blood. Source of these receptors: a man older than 75 in good health. Each CDR3 is given with its conserved first and last residue. D genes are given only for firm matches. Size is omitted from some rows. Given values are once, few, many or a class for expanded clones.

abundance,d_gene,v_gene,j_gene,CDR3aa,CDR3nt
NA,NA,TRBV29-1,TRBJ1-2,CSVAGGDNYGYTF,TGCAGCGTTGCGGGAGGAGATAACTATGGCTACACCTTC
NA,TRBD2,TRBV20-1,TRBJ2-1,CSARRREFYNEQFF,TGCAGTGCTAGAAGGCGGGAGTTCTACAATGAGCAGTTCTTC
NA,TRBD2,TRBV5-6,TRBJ2-5,CASSLMGLAGETQYF,TGTGCCAGCAGCTTAATGGGACTAGCCGGAGAGACCCAGTACTTC
many,NA,TRBV7-2,TRBJ2-2,CASSSSKAGELFF,TGTGCCAGCAGCTCAAGTAAAGCCGGGGAGCTGTTTTTT
NA,NA,TRBV7-6,TRBJ1-1,CASSLNAGTRDTEAFF,TGTGCCAGCAGCCTAAACGCCGGGACCCGGGACACTGAAGCTTTCTTT
NA,NA,TRBV27,TRBJ2-5,CASSSLGLGETQYF,TGTGCCAGCAGTTCCCTGGGCCTGGGAGAGACCCAGTACTTC
few,NA,TRBV6-2/TRBV6-3,TRBJ2-3,CASTKHRYAYF,TGTGCCAGCACCAAACACAGATACGCGTATTTT
NA,NA,TRBV9,TRBJ2-2,CASSVDNTGELFF,TGTGCCAGCAGCGTAGACAACACCGGGGAGCTGTTTTTT
NA,TRBD2,TRBV20-1,TRBJ2-7,CSARVFRPGTSGRVGAYEQYF,TGCAGTGCTAGAGTTTTTCGACCCGGGACTAGCGGGAGGGTAGGGGCCTACGAGCAGTACTTC
NA,TRBD2,TRBV29-1,TRBJ2-1,CSVDRRIAGRYNEQFF,TGCAGCGTTGATCGACGGATAGCGGGACGCTACAATGAGCAGTTCTTC
NA,NA,TRBV3-1,TRBJ1-1,CASSQRGENTEAFF,TGTGCCAGCAGCCAAAGAGGGGAGAACACTGAAGCTTTCTTT
NA,NA,TRBV5-1,TRBJ1-2,CASSESSYGYAF,TGCGCCAGCAGCGAGAGTAGCTATGGCTACGCCTTC
NA,NA,TRBV4-2,TRBJ1-2,CASSQDSGRALGGYGYTF,TGTGCCAGCAGCCAAGATTCGGGAAGGGCCCTCGGCGGCTATGGCTACACCTTC
few,TRBD2,TRBV20-1,TRBJ2-7,CSASPGTSGYEQYF,TGCAGTGCTAGTCCCGGGACTAGCGGCTACGAGCAGTACTTC
few,NA,TRBV18,TRBJ2-3,CASSPPGHTQYF,TGTGCCAGCTCACCACCGGGTCATACGCAGTATTTT
NA,TRBD1,TRBV27,TRBJ2-1,CASSPPGTGPRQFF,TGTGCCAGCAGTCCTCCCGGGACAGGACCCCGTCAGTTCTTC
NA,NA,TRBV10-3,TRBJ1-1,CAISGMDSNNGAEAFF,TGTGCCATCAGTGGGATGGACTCCAACAACGGGGCTGAAGCTTTCTTT
NA,NA,TRBV2,TRBJ2-3,CASSGGRMRRYAYF,TGTGCCAGCAGTGGGGGGAGAATGCGCAGATACGCGTATTTT
NA,NA,TRBV5-1,TRBJ2-1,CASSTGDTGLYNEQFF,TGCGCCAGCTCGACCGGGGATACAGGATTATACAATGAGCAGTTCTTC
NA,TRBD2,TRBV2,TRBJ2-1,CASSPTGLVGDEQFF,TGTGCCAGCAGCCCTACCGGACTAGTTGGGGATGAGCAGTTCTTC
NA,NA,TRBV7-3,TRBJ2-1,CASSPQVERGVRNEQFF,TGTGCCAGCAGCCCCCAAGTCGAGAGGGGGGTACGGAATGAGCAGTTCTTC
NA,NA,TRBV20-1,TRBJ2-4,CSARVAGAMDIQYF,TGCAGTGCTAGAGTGGCGGGGGCGATGGACATTCAGTACTTC
NA,NA,TRBV3-1,TRBJ2-7,CASSPTLDSVLGEQYF,TGTGCCAGCAGCCCAACTCTCGACTCGGTCCTGGGCGAGCAGTACTTC
NA,NA,TRBV10-3,TRBJ2-1,CAISERAPPYNEQFF,TGTGCCATCAGTGAACGGGCCCCCCCCTACAATGAGCAGTTCTTC
NA,NA,TRBV18,TRBJ1-5,CASSPPGQANQPQHF,TGTGCCAGCTCACCTCCGGGACAAGCTAATCAGCCCCAGCATTTT
few,NA,TRBV6-1,TRBJ2-5,CASRGQTQETQYF,TGTGCCAGTCGGGGGCAGACGCAAGAGACCCAGTACTTC
few,NA,TRBV29-1,TRBJ1-1,CSGGPSTTEAFF,TGCAGCGGCGGCCCATCAACCACTGAAGCTTTCTTT
NA,NA,TRBV21-1,TRBJ2-7,CASISSGACYEQYF,TGTGCCAGCATTTCTAGTGGGGCTTGCTACGAGCAGTACTTC
NA,NA,TRBV20-1,TRBJ2-7,CSARQVSVYEQYF,TGCAGTGCTAGACAGGTGTCTGTCTACGAGCAGTACTTC
NA,NA,TRBV7-2,TRBJ2-5,CASSLGWAGKTQYF,TGTGCCAGCAGCTTAGGGTGGGCCGGGAAGACCCAGTACTTC
few,TRBD1,TRBV12-3/TRBV12-4,TRBJ2-6,CASSPQQGAGANVLTF,TGTGCCAGCAGTCCCCAACAGGGGGCTGGGGCCAACGTCCTGACTTTC
NA,NA,TRBV5-1,TRBJ2-1,CASSVARANEQFF,TGCGCCAGCAGCGTGGCTAGGGCCAATGAGCAGTTCTTC
NA,NA,TRBV7-9,TRBJ1-1,CASGQVNTEAFF,TGTGCTAGCGGTCAAGTGAACACTGAAGCTTTCTTT
once,TRBD1,TRBV5-1,TRBJ1-1,CASSSRQGDGTEAFF,TGCGCCAGCAGCTCACGACAGGGGGACGGCACTGAAGCTTTCTTT
NA,NA,TRBV9,TRBJ2-6,CASSVGGQFSGANVLTF,TGTGCCAGCAGCGTAGGAGGACAGTTCTCTGGGGCCAACGTCCTGACTTTC
NA,TRBD1,TRBV7-9,TRBJ2-7,CASSLGQGGNEQYF,TGTGCCAGCAGTTTGGGACAGGGTGGCAACGAGCAGTACTTC
NA,TRBD2,TRBV20-1,TRBJ2-1,CSAPPTSGSGYNEQFF,TGCAGTGCTCCGCCGACTAGCGGGAGTGGCTACAATGAGCAGTTCTTC
few,NA,TRBV28,TRBJ1-2,CASSLAHEGPDYGYTF,TGTGCCAGCAGTTTAGCACACGAGGGACCTGACTATGGCTACACCTTC
NA,NA,TRBV3-1,TRBJ2-7,CASSRGRVSYEQYF,TGTGCCAGCAGCCGGGGCAGGGTATCCTACGAGCAGTACTTC
NA,TRBD1,TRBV29-1,TRBJ1-2,CSVGWTGLGYTF,TGCAGCGTTGGATGGACAGGGCTGGGCTACACCTTC